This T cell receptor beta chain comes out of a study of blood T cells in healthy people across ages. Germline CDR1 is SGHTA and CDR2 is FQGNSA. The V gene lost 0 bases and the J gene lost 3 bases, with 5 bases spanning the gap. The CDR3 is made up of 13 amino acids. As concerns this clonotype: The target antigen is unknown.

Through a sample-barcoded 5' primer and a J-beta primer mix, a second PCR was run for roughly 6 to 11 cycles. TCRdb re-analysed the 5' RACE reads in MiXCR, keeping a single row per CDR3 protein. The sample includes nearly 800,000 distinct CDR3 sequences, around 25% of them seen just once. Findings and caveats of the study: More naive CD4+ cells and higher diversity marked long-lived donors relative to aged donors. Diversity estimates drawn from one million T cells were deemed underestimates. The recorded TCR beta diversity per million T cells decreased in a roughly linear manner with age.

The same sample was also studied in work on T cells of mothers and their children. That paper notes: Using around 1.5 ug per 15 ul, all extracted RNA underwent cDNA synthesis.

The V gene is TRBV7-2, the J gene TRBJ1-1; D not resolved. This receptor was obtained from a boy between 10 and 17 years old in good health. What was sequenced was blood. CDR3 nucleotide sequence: TGTGCCAGCAGCTTAGCGGTTCACACTGAAGCTTTCTTT. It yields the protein CASSLAVHTEAFF.